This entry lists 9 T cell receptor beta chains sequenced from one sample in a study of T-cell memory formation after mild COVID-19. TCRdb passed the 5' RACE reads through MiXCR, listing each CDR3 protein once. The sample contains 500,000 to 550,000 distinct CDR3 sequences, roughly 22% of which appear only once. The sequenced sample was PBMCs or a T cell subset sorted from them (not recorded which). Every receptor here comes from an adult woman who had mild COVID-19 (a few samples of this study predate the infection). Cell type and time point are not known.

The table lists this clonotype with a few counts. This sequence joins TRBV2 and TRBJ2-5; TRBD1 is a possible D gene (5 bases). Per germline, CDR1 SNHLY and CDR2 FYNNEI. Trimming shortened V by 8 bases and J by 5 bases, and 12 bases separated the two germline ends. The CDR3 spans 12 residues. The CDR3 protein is CASVPGRETQYF. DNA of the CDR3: TGTGCCAGCGTGCCAGGGCGGGAGACCCAGTACTTC.

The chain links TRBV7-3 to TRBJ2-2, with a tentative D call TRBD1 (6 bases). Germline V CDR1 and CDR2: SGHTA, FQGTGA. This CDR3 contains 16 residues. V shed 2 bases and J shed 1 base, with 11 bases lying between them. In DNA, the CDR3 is TGTGCCAGCAGCTTACACGGACAGCTGAACACCGGGGAGCTGTTTTTT. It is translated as CASSLHGQLNTGELFF.

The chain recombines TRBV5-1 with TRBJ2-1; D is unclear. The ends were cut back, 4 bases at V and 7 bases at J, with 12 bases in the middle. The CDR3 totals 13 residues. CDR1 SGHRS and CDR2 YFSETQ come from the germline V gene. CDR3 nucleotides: TGCGCCAGCAGCCAGCAAAAGTTGAATGAGCAGTTCTTC. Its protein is CASSQQKLNEQFF.

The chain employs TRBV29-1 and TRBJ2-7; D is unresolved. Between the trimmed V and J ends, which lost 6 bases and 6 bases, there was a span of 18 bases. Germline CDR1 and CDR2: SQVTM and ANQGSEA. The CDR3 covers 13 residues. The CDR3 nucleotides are TGCAGCGTCTGCGTCCCTAACAGAGGCGAGCAGTACTTC. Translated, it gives CSVCVPNRGEQYF.

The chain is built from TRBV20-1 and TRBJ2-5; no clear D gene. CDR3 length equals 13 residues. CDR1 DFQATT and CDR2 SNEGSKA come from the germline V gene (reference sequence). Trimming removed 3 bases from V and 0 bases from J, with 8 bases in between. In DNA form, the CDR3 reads TGCAGTGCTAGTAGATCCTACCAAGAGACCCAGTACTTC. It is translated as CSASRSYQETQYF.

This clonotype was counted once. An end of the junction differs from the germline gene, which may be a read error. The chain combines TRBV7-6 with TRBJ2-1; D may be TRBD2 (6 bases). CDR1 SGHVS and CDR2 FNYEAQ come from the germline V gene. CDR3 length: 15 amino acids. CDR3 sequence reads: CASSLAGGPYTEQFF. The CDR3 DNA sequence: TGTGCCAGCAGCTTAGCGGGGGGACCCTACACTGAGCAGTTCTTC.

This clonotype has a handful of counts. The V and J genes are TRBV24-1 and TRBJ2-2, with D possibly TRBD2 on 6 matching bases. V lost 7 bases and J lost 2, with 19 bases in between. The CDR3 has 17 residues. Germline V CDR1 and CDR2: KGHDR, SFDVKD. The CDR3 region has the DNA TGTGCCACCAGCCCAGTCGGGACTCTCGGTAACACCGGGGAGCTGTTTTTT. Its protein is CATSPVGTLGNTGELFF.

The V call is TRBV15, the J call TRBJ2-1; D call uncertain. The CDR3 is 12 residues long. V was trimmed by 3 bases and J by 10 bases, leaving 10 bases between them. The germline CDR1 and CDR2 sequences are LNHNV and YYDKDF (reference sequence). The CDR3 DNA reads TGTGCCACCAGCAGTTTGAGTCTCGAGCAGTTCTTC. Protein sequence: CATSSLSLEQFF. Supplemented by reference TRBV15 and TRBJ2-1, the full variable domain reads DAMVIQNPRYQVTQFGKPVTLSCSQTLNHNVMYWYQQKSSQAPKLLFHYYDKDFNNEADTPDNFQSRRPNTSFCFLDIRSPGLGDTAMYLCATSSLSLEQFFGPGTRLTVL.

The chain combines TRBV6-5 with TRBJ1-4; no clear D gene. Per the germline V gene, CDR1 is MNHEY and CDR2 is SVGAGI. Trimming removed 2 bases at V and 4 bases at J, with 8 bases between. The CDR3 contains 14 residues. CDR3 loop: CASSYGRVNEKLFF. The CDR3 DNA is TGTGCCAGCAGTTACGGGAGGGTTAATGAAAAACTGTTTTTT.